This entry features one T cell receptor beta chain sequence. With 60 Vbeta and 13 Jbeta primers, the PCR was carried out. Only in-frame clones appear in the TCRdb table, and some are missing; sequencing was by immunoSEQ multiplex PCR. In the table there are over 90,000 clones, 60% to 80% of which are singletons. Germline V lookup: CDR1 KGHSH, CDR2 LQKENI. J was trimmed by 0 bases and V by 6 bases; bases with no gene match: 12. The CDR3 covers 17 residues. This record comes from a study of cytomegalovirus exposure and HLA in healthy donors. The source material was PBMCs. The receptor was isolated from a woman aged 55-70 years in good health and CMV-seropositive. This chain joins TRBV18 and TRBJ1-1, with 8 bases fitting TRBD1. The CDR3 spells CASSPPAGGFMNTEAFF. The CDR3 nucleotides are TGTGCCAGCTCCCCTCCGGCAGGGGGCTTTATGAACACTGAAGCTTTCTTT.